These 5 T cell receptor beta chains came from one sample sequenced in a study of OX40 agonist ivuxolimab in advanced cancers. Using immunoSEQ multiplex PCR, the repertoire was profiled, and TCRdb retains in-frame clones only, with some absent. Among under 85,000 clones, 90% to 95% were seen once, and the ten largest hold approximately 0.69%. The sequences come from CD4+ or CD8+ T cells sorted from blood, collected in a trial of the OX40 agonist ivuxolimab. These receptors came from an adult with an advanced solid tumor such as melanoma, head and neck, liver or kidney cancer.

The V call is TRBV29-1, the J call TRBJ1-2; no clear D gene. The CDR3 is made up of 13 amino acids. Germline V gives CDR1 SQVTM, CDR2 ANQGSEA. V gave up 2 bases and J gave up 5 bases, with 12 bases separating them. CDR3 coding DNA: TGCAGCGTTGAACTACCCAGTCTTTATGGCTACACCTTC. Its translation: CSVELPSLYGYTF.

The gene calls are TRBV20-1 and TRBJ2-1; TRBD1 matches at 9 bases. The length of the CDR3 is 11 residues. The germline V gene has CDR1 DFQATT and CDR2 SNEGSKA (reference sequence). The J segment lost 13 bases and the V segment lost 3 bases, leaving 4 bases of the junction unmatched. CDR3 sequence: CSARGTGNQFF. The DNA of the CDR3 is TGCAGTGCTAGGGGGACAGGGAACCAGTTCTTC.

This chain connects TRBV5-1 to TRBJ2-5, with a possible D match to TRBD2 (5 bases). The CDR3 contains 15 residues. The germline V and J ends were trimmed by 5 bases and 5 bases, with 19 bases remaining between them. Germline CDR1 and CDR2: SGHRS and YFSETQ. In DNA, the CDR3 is TGCGCCAGCAGGAGACCGGGGAGTAGGTTTGAGACCCAGTACTTC. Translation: CASRRPGSRFETQYF.

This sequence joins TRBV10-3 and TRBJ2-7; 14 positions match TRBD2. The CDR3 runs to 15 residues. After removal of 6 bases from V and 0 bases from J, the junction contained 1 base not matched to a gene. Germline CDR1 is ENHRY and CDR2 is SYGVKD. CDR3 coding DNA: TGTGCCATCAGCGGGACTAGCGGGAGCTCCTACGAGCAGTACTTC. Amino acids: CAISGTSGSSYEQYF.

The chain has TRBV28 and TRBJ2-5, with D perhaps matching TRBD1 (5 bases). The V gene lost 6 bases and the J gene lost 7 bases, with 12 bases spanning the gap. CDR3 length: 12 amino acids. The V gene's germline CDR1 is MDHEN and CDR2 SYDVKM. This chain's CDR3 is CASRSQGATQYF. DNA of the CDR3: TGTGCCAGCAGATCTCAAGGGGCGACCCAGTACTTC. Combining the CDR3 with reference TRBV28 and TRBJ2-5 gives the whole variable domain DVKVTQSSRYLVKRTGEKVFLECVQDMDHENMFWYRQDPGLGLRLIYFSYDVKMKEKGDIPEGYSVSREKKERFSLILESASTNQTSMYLCASRSQGATQYFGPGTRLLVL.